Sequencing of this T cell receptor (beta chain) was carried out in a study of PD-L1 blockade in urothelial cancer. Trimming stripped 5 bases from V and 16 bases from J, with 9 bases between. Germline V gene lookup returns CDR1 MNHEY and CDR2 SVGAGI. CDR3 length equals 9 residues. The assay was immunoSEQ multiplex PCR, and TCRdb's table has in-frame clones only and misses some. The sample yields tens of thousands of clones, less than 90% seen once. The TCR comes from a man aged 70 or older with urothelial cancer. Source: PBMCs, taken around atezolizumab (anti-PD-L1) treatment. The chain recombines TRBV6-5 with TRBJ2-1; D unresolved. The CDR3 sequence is CASSPFPFF. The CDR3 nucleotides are TGTGCCAGCAGTCCTTTCCCCTTCTTC.